The present T cell receptor beta chain was sequenced within a study of cytomegalovirus exposure and HLA in healthy donors. The PCR made use of 60 Vbeta and 13 Jbeta primers. Assay: immunoSEQ multiplex PCR; the TCRdb copy retains only in-frame clones and omits some. The sample contains approximately 270,000 clones, about 80% of which appear only once. This clone was seen once. The V segment lost 3 bases and the J segment 8 bases; nucleotides outside the gene matches: 8. This CDR3 comprises 15 residues. CDR1 is MGHRA and CDR2 is YSYEKL in the germline V gene. This TCR came from a girl aged 2-9 years in good health and CMV-seronegative. The source material was PBMCs. This chain joins TRBV4-1 and TRBJ2-1; TRBD2 aligns across 9 bases. The CDR3 sequence: CASSHTAGGTYEQFF. CDR3 in DNA: TGCGCCAGCAGCCACACAGCGGGAGGTACCTATGAGCAGTTCTTC.